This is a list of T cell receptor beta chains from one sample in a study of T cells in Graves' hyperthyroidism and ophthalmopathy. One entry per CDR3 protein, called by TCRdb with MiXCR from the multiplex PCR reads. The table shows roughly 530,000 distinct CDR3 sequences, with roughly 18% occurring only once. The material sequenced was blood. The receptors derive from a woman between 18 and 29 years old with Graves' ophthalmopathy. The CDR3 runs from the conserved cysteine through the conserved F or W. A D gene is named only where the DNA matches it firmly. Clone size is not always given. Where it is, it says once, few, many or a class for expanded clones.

CDR3: CASSHFAPGPMNTEAFF
DNA: TGTGCCAGCAGCCACTTCGCCCCGGGCCCCATGAACACTGAAGCTTTCTTT
D: .
size: .
V: TRBV3-1
J: TRBJ1-1

CDR3: CAWSVGAGRTEAFF
DNA: TGTGCCTGGAGTGTAGGGGCGGGTCGCACTGAAGCTTTCTTT
D: .
size: many
V: TRBV30
J: TRBJ1-1

CDR3: CSASGGSSYEQYF
DNA: TGCAGTGCTAGCGGGGGTTCCAGCTACGAGCAGTACTTC
D: .
size: many
V: TRBV20-1
J: TRBJ2-7

CDR3: CASSQVSPQVTGELFF
DNA: TGTGCCAGCAGCCAAGTTTCCCCCCAAGTCACCGGGGAGCTGTTTTTT
D: .
size: many
V: TRBV3-1
J: TRBJ2-2

CDR3: CASSLFGDDSYEQYF
DNA: TGTGCCAGCAGTCTCTTCGGGGATGATTCCTACGAGCAGTACTTC
D: .
size: many
V: TRBV12-3/TRBV12-4
J: TRBJ2-7

CDR3: CASSSDQPQHF
DNA: TGTGCCAGCAGTTCGGATCAGCCCCAGCATTTT
D: .
size: many
V: TRBV6-1
J: TRBJ1-5

CDR3: CSARALPQLSGTEAFF
DNA: TGCAGTGCTAGAGCCCTCCCCCAGTTGAGCGGAACTGAAGCTTTCTTT
D: .
size: many
V: TRBV20-1
J: TRBJ1-1

CDR3: CASTTGRASTDTQYF
DNA: TGTGCCAGCACGACAGGGAGGGCTAGCACAGATACGCAGTATTTT
D: .
size: .
V: TRBV6-1
J: TRBJ2-3

CDR3: CASTTGLTGELFF
DNA: TGCGCCAGCACAACAGGGTTAACCGGGGAGCTGTTTTTT
D: .
size: .
V: TRBV10-2
J: TRBJ2-2

CDR3: CASSLTGDGSPLHF
DNA: TGTGCCAGCAGTTTAACTGGGGATGGATCACCCCTCCACTTT
D: .
size: many
V: TRBV28
J: TRBJ1-6

CDR3: CSATGMGNQPQHF
DNA: TGCAGTGCTACAGGGATGGGCAATCAGCCCCAGCATTTT
D: .
size: .
V: TRBV20-1
J: TRBJ1-5

CDR3: CASKLAAGGYTF
DNA: TGTGCCAGCAAACTTGCCGCGGGTGGCTACACCTTC
D: .
size: many
V: TRBV2
J: TRBJ1-2

CDR3: CAWSVPLTGANTGELFF
DNA: TGTGCCTGGAGTGTACCCTTAACGGGGGCGAACACCGGGGAGCTGTTTTTT
D: .
size: many
V: TRBV30
J: TRBJ2-2

CDR3: CASSLRRDEQYF
DNA: TGTGCCAGCAGCCTCCGTAGAGACGAGCAGTACTTC
D: .
size: many
V: TRBV7-8
J: TRBJ2-7

CDR3: CASSFGLAGGNGGELFF
DNA: TGTGCCAGCAGCTTCGGACTAGCGGGGGGGAACGGCGGGGAGCTGTTTTTT
D: TRBD2
size: .
V: TRBV2
J: TRBJ2-2

CDR3: CASSRDRGIGNTIYF
DNA: TGTGCCAGCAGCCGGGACAGGGGAATTGGAAACACCATATATTTT
D: TRBD1
size: few
V: TRBV6-1
J: TRBJ1-3

CDR3: CAWRATENQPQHF
DNA: TGTGCCTGGAGAGCGACAGAGAATCAGCCCCAGCATTTT
D: .
size: many
V: TRBV30
J: TRBJ1-5

CDR3: CASSSEGIGELFF
DNA: TGTGCCAGCAGCTCAGAAGGGATCGGGGAGCTGTTTTTT
D: .
size: many
V: TRBV7-9
J: TRBJ2-2

CDR3: CASSEVGENTIYF
DNA: TGTGCCAGCAGTGAAGTAGGGGAAAACACCATATATTTT
D: .
size: many
V: TRBV2
J: TRBJ1-3

CDR3: CASKGRAEADTQYF
DNA: TGTGCCAGCAAAGGACGGGCGGAGGCAGATACGCAGTATTTT
D: .
size: many
V: TRBV6-1
J: TRBJ2-3

CDR3: CSVEKANTGELFF
DNA: TGCAGCGTTGAAAAAGCGAACACCGGGGAGCTGTTTTTT
D: .
size: .
V: TRBV29-1
J: TRBJ2-2

CDR3: CSARGGGSVNTEAFF
DNA: TGCAGTGCTAGGGGCGGGGGAAGCGTGAACACTGAAGCTTTCTTT
D: .
size: many
V: TRBV20-1
J: TRBJ1-1

CDR3: CASSFTGGSNQPQHF
DNA: TGTGCCAGCAGTTTTACGGGGGGTAGCAATCAGCCCCAGCATTTT
D: .
size: many
V: TRBV12-3/TRBV12-4
J: TRBJ1-5

CDR3: CASSLARRSQETQYF
DNA: TGTGCCAGCAGCTTAGCGCGACGAAGCCAAGAGACCCAGTACTTC
D: .
size: .
V: TRBV7-6
J: TRBJ2-5

CDR3: CASSPLQKVNTEAFF
DNA: TGTGCCAGCTCACCCTTACAGAAGGTGAACACTGAAGCTTTCTTT
D: .
size: many
V: TRBV18
J: TRBJ1-1

CDR3: CSARMGASTGELFF
DNA: TGCAGTGCTAGAATGGGGGCCAGTACCGGGGAGCTGTTTTTT
D: .
size: .
V: TRBV20-1
J: TRBJ2-2

CDR3: CASSDGRRRMADTQYF
DNA: TGTGCCAGCAGCGACGGACGACGGAGGATGGCAGATACGCAGTATTTT
D: .
size: many
V: TRBV5-5
J: TRBJ2-3

CDR3: CASSQDWGQGEIWSYNEQFF
DNA: TGTGCCAGCAGCCAAGATTGGGGACAGGGGGAAATATGGTCCTACAATGAGCAGTTCTTC
D: TRBD1
size: once
V: TRBV14
J: TRBJ2-1

CDR3: CSVESGSSGEQFF
DNA: TGCAGCGTTGAGAGCGGGAGTAGTGGTGAGCAGTTCTTC
D: TRBD2
size: few
V: TRBV29-1
J: TRBJ2-1

CDR3: CATSKITPRQLPTDTQYF
DNA: TGTGCCACCAGCAAGATTACACCTAGGCAACTCCCTACAGATACGCAGTATTTT
D: .
size: .
V: TRBV15
J: TRBJ2-3

CDR3: CAWSPGTGGTGYTF
DNA: TGTGCCTGGAGTCCAGGGACAGGGGGCACTGGCTACACCTTC
D: TRBD1
size: many
V: TRBV30
J: TRBJ1-2

CDR3: CASSPTLGDNYEQYF
DNA: TGTGCCAGCAGCCCCACGTTGGGAGATAACTACGAGCAGTACTTC
D: .
size: many
V: TRBV13
J: TRBJ2-7

CDR3: CAWSGGRGTEAFF
DNA: TGTGCCTGGAGCGGGGGGAGAGGAACTGAAGCTTTCTTT
D: .
size: many
V: TRBV30
J: TRBJ1-1

CDR3: CASTLWASGGYEQFF
DNA: TGTGCCAGCACCCTATGGGCTAGCGGGGGCTATGAGCAGTTCTTC
D: TRBD2
size: many
V: TRBV28
J: TRBJ2-1

CDR3: CASSLPAGSETQYF
DNA: TGTGCCAGCAGCTTACCGGCAGGGAGCGAGACCCAGTACTTC
D: .
size: many
V: TRBV7-9
J: TRBJ2-5

CDR3: CAISDNPGGTEAFF
DNA: TGTGCCATCAGTGACAATCCCGGGGGAACTGAAGCTTTCTTT
D: .
size: few
V: TRBV10-3
J: TRBJ1-1

CDR3: CASIFRQVNQPQHF
DNA: TGTGCCAGCATATTCCGACAGGTAAATCAGCCCCAGCATTTT
D: .
size: .
V: TRBV28
J: TRBJ1-5

CDR3: CASSVMGETQYF
DNA: TGTGCCAGCAGCGTAATGGGGGAGACCCAGTACTTC
D: .
size: .
V: TRBV9
J: TRBJ2-5

CDR3: CASSARTSGRHNEQFF
DNA: TGTGCCAGCAGCGCCAGGACTAGCGGGAGACACAATGAGCAGTTCTTC
D: TRBD2
size: many
V: TRBV7-6
J: TRBJ2-1

CDR3: CSVEGSLGLVEETQYF
DNA: TGCAGCGTTGAAGGAAGTTTGGGACTAGTGGAAGAGACCCAGTACTTC
D: TRBD2
size: few
V: TRBV29-1
J: TRBJ2-5

CDR3: CATSFFMRSGNQPQHF
DNA: TGTGCCACCAGTTTTTTTATGCGCAGCGGTAATCAGCCCCAGCATTTT
D: .
size: .
V: TRBV24-1
J: TRBJ1-5

CDR3: CASRGVLRGVTDTQYF
DNA: TGTGCCAGCAGGGGGGTTTTGCGGGGGGTCACAGATACGCAGTATTTT
D: TRBD2
size: many
V: TRBV12-3/TRBV12-4
J: TRBJ2-3

CDR3: CASSLNRRGSPLHF
DNA: TGTGCCAGCAGTTTGAACAGGCGCGGTTCACCCCTCCACTTT
D: .
size: many
V: TRBV28
J: TRBJ1-6

CDR3: CASSYGTSAYEQYF
DNA: TGTGCCAGCAGTTACGGGACTAGCGCCTACGAGCAGTACTTC
D: TRBD2
size: many
V: TRBV6-2/TRBV6-3
J: TRBJ2-7

CDR3: CASIRTSGSHNEQFF
DNA: TGTGCCAGTATCCGGACTAGCGGGAGCCACAATGAGCAGTTCTTC
D: TRBD2
size: .
V: TRBV19
J: TRBJ2-1

CDR3: CASSISRGNEQFF
DNA: TGTGCCAGTAGTATTTCCAGGGGAAATGAGCAGTTCTTC
D: .
size: .
V: TRBV19
J: TRBJ2-1

CDR3: CASSFSSGGALGTDTQYF
DNA: TGTGCCAGCAGCTTCTCTAGCGGGGGTGCGCTGGGCACAGATACGCAGTATTTT
D: TRBD2
size: .
V: TRBV7-6
J: TRBJ2-3

CDR3: CSALNWDKANTEAFF
DNA: TGCAGTGCTTTAAATTGGGACAAGGCGAACACTGAAGCTTTCTTT
D: .
size: .
V: TRBV20-1
J: TRBJ1-1

CDR3: CASSFYRGNTEAFF
DNA: TGTGCCAGCAGTTTTTACAGAGGGAACACTGAAGCTTTCTTT
D: .
size: few
V: TRBV28
J: TRBJ1-1

CDR3: CASSLTGTFDEQFF
DNA: TGTGCCAGCAGTTTGACGGGGACTTTCGATGAGCAGTTCTTC
D: .
size: many
V: TRBV28
J: TRBJ2-1

CDR3: CAGSLSPYGYTF
DNA: TGTGCCGGCAGTTTATCCCCATATGGCTACACCTTC
D: .
size: many
V: TRBV28
J: TRBJ1-2

CDR3: CASSPLEGITGELFF
DNA: TGTGCCAGCAGCCCCCTAGAAGGCATCACCGGGGAGCTGTTTTTT
D: .
size: .
V: TRBV27
J: TRBJ2-2

CDR3: CASSSGTVAYEQYF
DNA: TGTGCCAGCAGTTCAGGGACAGTAGCCTACGAGCAGTACTTC
D: TRBD1
size: many
V: TRBV6-1
J: TRBJ2-7

CDR3: CSASRQEYTEAFF
DNA: TGCAGTGCTAGCCGGCAGGAATATACTGAAGCTTTCTTT
D: .
size: many
V: TRBV20-1
J: TRBJ1-1

CDR3: CASREFLAHGDTQYF
DNA: TGTGCCAGCAGGGAATTTCTAGCACACGGAGATACGCAGTATTTT
D: .
size: many
V: TRBV28
J: TRBJ2-3